The T cell receptor beta chain described here comes from a study of T cell responses to AZD1222 COVID-19 vaccine. The assay was immunoSEQ multiplex PCR, and TCRdb's table has in-frame clones only and misses some. The table lists some 170,000 clones, roughly 90% of them singletons. To note about this clone: The antigen remains unidentified.

Study findings and constraints: As reported, nearly half of all spike-specific TCRs target variant regions that are unmutated. Mostly white British, mostly female donors; authors suggested clonal diversity may be underestimated. Sampled repertoires all dated from after the peak T cell response.

Second-dose intervals of approximately 4 or approximately 12 weeks were pooled. CDR3 size: 14 residues. Per germline, CDR1 MNHEY and CDR2 SVGAGI. The junction had 7 bases not matched to a gene; V was cut back by 7 bases and J by 5 bases. Source: peripheral blood, taken 28 days after the second AZD1222 dose. V usage is TRBV6-5 and J usage is TRBJ2-5, with 10 bases that match TRBD1. The TCR sequence derives from an adult who received the AZD1222 COVID-19 vaccine. The CDR3 DNA is TGTGCCAGCAAACGGACAGGGGGTGGGGAGACCCAGTACTTC. Its protein is CASKRTGGGETQYF.